This T cell receptor beta chain was found in a study of CD8 T cells in ankylosing spondylitis. Worth noting for this clonotype: Its antigen is still unknown.

TCRdb independently ran MiXCR on the 5' RACE reads; one entry per CDR3 protein. The sample holds some 140,000 distinct CDR3 sequences, around 6.6% seen once. Broader study findings: Matched ankylosing spondylitis synovial fluid reportedly showed significant enrichment of disease-linked clones.

Sequencing was carried out using blood, either unsorted or a sorted T cell fraction (not recorded which). This TCR came from a female donor with ankylosing spondylitis or in good health (not recorded which).

Here the CDR3 DNA reads TGTGCCTTCAGTGCCCTCGGGACAGGAACTCTAGCTAACTATGGCTACACCTTC. This sequence encodes CAFSALGTGTLANYGYTF. The V and J genes are TRBV2 and TRBJ1-2; 8 bases match TRBD1. CDR1 SNHLY and CDR2 FYNNEI come from the germline V gene. V lost 11 bases and J lost 0; bases outside the gene matches: 20. The CDR3 contains 18 residues.